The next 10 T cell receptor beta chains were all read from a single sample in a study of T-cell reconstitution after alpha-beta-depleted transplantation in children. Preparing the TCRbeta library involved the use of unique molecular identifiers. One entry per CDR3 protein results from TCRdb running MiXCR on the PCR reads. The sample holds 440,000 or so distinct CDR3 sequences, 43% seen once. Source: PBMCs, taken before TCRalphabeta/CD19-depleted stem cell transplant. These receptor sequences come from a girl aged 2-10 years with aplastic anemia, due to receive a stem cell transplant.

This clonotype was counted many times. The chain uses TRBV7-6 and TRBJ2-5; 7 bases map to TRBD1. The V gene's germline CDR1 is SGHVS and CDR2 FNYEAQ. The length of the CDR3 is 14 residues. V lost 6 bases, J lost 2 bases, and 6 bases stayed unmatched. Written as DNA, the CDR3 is TGTGCCAGCAGTAACAGGGGTGGACAAGAGACCCAGTACTTC. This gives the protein CASSNRGGQETQYF.

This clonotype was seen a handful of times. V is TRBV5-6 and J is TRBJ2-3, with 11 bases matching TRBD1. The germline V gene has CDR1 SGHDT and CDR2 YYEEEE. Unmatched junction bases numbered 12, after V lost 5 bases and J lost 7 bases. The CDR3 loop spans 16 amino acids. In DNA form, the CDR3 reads TGTGCCAGCAGGGGCGGACAGGGGGCGCTGATAAATACGCAGTATTTT. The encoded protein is CASRGGQGALINTQYF.

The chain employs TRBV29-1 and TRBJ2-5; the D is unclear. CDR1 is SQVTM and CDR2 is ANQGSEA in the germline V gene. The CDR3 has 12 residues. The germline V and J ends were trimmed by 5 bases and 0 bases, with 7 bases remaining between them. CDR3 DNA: TGCAGCGTTAGGTCAGACCAAGAGACCCAGTACTTC. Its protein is CSVRSDQETQYF.

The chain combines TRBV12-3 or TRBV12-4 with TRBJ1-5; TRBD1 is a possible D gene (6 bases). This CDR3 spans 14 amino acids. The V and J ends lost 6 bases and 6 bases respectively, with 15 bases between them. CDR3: CASSLTGASQPQHF. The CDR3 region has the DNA TGTGCCAGCAGCTTGACGGGGGCTAGTCAGCCCCAGCATTTT.

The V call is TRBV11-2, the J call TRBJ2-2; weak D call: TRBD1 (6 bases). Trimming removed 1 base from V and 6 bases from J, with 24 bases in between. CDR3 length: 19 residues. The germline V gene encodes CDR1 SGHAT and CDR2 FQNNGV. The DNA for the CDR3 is TGTGCCAGCAGCTTAGTGGCTCCCACCAGGGGAATTTACGCCGGGGAGCTGTTTTTT. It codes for CASSLVAPTRGIYAGELFF.

The CDR3 region is CASTQGGGQPQHF. CDR3 coding DNA: TGTGCCAGCACCCAGGGGGGGGGTCAGCCCCAGCATTTT. This chain connects TRBV12-3 or TRBV12-4 to TRBJ1-5; 7 positions match TRBD1. The CDR3 sequence is 13 residues long. V was clipped by 7 bases and J by 6 bases; unmatched bases: 6.

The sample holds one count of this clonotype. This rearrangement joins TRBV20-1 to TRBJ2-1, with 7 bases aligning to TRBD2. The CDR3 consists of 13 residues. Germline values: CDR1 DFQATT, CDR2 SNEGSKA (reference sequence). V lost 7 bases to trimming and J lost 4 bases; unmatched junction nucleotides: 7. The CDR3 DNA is TGCAGTGTAGTCCTAGCGGCTTACAATGAGCAGTTCTTC. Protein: CSVVLAAYNEQFF.

CDR3 protein: CASSVGFSTGEQYF. The CDR3, as DNA: TGTGCCAGCAGCGTAGGTTTTTCTACGGGTGAGCAGTACTTC. The chain joins TRBV9 to TRBJ2-7; D is undetermined. The CDR3 is made up of 14 amino acids. V was cut by 0 bases and J by 7 bases, with 14 bases left in between. The germline V gene encodes CDR1 SGDLS and CDR2 YYNGEE.

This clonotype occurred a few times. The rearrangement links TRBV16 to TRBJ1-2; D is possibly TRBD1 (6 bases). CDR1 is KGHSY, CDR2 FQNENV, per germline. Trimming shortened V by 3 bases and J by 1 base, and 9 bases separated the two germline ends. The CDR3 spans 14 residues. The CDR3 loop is CASSHRQVNYGYTF. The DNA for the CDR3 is TGTGCCAGCAGCCACCGACAGGTTAACTATGGCTACACCTTC. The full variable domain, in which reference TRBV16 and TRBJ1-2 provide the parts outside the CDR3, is GEEVAQTPKHLVRGEGQKAKLYCAPIKGHSYVFWYQQVLKNEFKFLISFQNENVFDETGMPKERFSAKCLPNSPCSLEIQATKLEDSAVYFCASSHRQVNYGYTFGSGTRLTVV.

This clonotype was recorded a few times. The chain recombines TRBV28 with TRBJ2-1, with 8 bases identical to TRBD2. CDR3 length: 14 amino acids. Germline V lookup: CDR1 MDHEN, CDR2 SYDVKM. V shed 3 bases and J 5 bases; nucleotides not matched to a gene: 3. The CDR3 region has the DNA TGTGCCAGCAGTTTTTCGGGGGGGAACAATGAGCAGTTCTTC. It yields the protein CASSFSGGNNEQFF.